This TCR beta chain was retrieved from a study of regulatory T cells in long-lasting Graves disease. Germline V gene data show CDR1 as GTSNPN and CDR2 as SVGIG (reference sequence). This CDR3 comprises 15 residues. V lost 0 bases, J lost 9 bases, and 18 bases lay in between. Arm-PCR of CDR3 regions with iRepertoire HTBI primers generated TCR beta libraries. Using its own MiXCR run on the multiplex PCR reads, TCRdb lists one record per CDR3 protein. Counted here are 620,000 or so distinct CDR3 sequences, roughly 16% occurring once; the ten biggest clones make up under 20%. Study outcomes and limitations: Persistent Graves' disease cases displayed lower TCR diversity than newly diagnosed ones.

As to time point: newly diagnosed GD, antithyroid drugs for less than 3 months. Generation of the TCR library employed RNA extracted from PBMCs. Enrollment of patients was through an endocrinology department in Xi'an, China. As concerns this clonotype: As yet, its antigen is unknown.

The same data also went into a second study, on T cells in Graves' hyperthyroidism and ophthalmopathy.

Sequences were derived from peripheral blood mononuclear cells (PBMCs), sampled at new diagnosis, from a patient treated with antithyroid drugs. The receptor's source is a woman aged 25 to 39 with Graves disease. The chain joins TRBV30 to TRBJ2-1; TRBD2 might be the D (5 bases). The CDR3 DNA is TGTGCCTGGAGTGTAAGTCCCCCTCAAAGCGGTGAGCAGTTCTTC. It is translated as CAWSVSPPQSGEQFF.